This entry concerns a single TCR gamma chain. It has no known antigen specificity. Within one base of it there is no much larger clone, and no base qualities were kept. The sample is drawn from a study of gamma-delta T cells after stem cell transplantation (dated by TCRdb to about 2016). The library was prepared using RT-PCR. The reads were generated on an Illumina MiSeq. TCRdb reprocessed the public data with the CATT caller; entries with the same nucleotide sequence were combined afterwards. For this sample there are thousands of gamma-chain clones; 15% to 25% appear just once. The ten biggest clones cover about 3.5% of the sample. The germline V gene (reference sequence) yields GITISATS for CDR1 and ISYDGTV for CDR2. The CDR3 runs 14 amino acids, cysteine and phenylalanine included. The kept DNA is CDR3 alone, 42 bases in frame from the first base. V is cut back by 0 bases and J by 8 bases, with 10 bases in the junction unmatched.

The receptor chain draws on TRGV9 and TRGJ1 or TRGJ2. Sequencing used gamma-delta T cells. The receptor was derived from a human donor. It is not recorded whose cells these are; they may come from a transplant donor. CDR3 loop: CALWEVWGGDKKLF. The DNA sequence is as follows: TGTGCCTTGTGGGAGGTGTGGGGAGGGGATAAGAAACTCTTT.